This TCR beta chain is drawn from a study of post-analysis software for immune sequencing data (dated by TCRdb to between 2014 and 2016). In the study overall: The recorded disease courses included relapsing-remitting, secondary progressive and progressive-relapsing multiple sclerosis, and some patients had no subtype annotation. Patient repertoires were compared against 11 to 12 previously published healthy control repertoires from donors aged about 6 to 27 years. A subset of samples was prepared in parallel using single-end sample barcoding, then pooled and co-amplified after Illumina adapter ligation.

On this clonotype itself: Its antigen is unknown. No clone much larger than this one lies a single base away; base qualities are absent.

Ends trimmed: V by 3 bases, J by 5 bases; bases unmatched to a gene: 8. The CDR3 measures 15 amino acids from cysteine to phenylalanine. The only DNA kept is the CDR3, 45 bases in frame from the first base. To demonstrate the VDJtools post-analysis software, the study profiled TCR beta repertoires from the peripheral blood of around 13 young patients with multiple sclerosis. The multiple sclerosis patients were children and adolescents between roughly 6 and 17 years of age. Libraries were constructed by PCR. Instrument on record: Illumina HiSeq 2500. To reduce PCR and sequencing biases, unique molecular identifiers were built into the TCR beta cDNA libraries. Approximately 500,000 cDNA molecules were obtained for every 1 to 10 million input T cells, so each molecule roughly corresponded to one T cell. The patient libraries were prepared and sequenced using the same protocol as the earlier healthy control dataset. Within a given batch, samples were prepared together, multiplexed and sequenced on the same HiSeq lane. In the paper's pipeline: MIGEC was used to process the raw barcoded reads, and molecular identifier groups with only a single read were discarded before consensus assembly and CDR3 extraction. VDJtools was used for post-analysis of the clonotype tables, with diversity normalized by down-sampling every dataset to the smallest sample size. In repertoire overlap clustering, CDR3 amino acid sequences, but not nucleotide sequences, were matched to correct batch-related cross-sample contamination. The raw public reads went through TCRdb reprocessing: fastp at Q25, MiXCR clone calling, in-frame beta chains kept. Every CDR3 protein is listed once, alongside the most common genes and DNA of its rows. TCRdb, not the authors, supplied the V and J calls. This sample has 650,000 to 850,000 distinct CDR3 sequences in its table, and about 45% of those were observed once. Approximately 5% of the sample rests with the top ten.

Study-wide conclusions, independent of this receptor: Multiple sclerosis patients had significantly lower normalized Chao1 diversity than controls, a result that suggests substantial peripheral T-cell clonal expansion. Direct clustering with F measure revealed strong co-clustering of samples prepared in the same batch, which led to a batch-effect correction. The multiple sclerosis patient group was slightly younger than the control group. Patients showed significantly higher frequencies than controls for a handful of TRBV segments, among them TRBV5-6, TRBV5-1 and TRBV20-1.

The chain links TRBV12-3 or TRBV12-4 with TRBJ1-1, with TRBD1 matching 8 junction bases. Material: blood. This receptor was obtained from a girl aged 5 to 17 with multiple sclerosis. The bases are TGTGCCAGCAGTTTTGGAGGACAGGGTGATACTGAAGCTTTCTTT. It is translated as CASSFGGQGDTEAFF.